A single TCR beta chain is shown here with its context. MiXCR re-clonotyped the PCR reads for TCRdb. The repertoire holds 35,000 to 40,000 clones, with 20% to 30% as singletons. This record comes from a study of metastatic and nonmetastatic thyroid tumors. Germline loops: CDR1 SGHAT, CDR2 FQNNGV. The CDR3 spans 15 residues. V shed 7 bases and J 3 bases; nucleotides not matched to a gene: 6. Nobody among the patients had been given any treatment before thyroid surgery. This receptor was obtained from a female donor with papillary thyroid cancer or a benign thyroid nodule (not recorded which). Some clones in this sample may be carry-over from other donors' samples. The chain joins TRBV11-2 to TRBJ2-7; 13 nucleotides match TRBD2. Sequencing was carried out using blood. CDR3 sequence reads: CASKLAGGVVYEQYF. In DNA, the CDR3 is TGTGCCAGCAAACTAGCGGGAGGGGTCGTCTACGAGCAGTACTTC. Full variable domain (rest looked up from reference TRBV11-2 and TRBJ2-7): EAGVAQSPRYKIIEKRQSVAFWCNPISGHATLYWYQQILGQGPKLLIQFQNNGVVDDSQLPKDRFSAERLKGVDSTLKIQPAKLEDSAVYLCASKLAGGVVYEQYFGPGTRLTVT.